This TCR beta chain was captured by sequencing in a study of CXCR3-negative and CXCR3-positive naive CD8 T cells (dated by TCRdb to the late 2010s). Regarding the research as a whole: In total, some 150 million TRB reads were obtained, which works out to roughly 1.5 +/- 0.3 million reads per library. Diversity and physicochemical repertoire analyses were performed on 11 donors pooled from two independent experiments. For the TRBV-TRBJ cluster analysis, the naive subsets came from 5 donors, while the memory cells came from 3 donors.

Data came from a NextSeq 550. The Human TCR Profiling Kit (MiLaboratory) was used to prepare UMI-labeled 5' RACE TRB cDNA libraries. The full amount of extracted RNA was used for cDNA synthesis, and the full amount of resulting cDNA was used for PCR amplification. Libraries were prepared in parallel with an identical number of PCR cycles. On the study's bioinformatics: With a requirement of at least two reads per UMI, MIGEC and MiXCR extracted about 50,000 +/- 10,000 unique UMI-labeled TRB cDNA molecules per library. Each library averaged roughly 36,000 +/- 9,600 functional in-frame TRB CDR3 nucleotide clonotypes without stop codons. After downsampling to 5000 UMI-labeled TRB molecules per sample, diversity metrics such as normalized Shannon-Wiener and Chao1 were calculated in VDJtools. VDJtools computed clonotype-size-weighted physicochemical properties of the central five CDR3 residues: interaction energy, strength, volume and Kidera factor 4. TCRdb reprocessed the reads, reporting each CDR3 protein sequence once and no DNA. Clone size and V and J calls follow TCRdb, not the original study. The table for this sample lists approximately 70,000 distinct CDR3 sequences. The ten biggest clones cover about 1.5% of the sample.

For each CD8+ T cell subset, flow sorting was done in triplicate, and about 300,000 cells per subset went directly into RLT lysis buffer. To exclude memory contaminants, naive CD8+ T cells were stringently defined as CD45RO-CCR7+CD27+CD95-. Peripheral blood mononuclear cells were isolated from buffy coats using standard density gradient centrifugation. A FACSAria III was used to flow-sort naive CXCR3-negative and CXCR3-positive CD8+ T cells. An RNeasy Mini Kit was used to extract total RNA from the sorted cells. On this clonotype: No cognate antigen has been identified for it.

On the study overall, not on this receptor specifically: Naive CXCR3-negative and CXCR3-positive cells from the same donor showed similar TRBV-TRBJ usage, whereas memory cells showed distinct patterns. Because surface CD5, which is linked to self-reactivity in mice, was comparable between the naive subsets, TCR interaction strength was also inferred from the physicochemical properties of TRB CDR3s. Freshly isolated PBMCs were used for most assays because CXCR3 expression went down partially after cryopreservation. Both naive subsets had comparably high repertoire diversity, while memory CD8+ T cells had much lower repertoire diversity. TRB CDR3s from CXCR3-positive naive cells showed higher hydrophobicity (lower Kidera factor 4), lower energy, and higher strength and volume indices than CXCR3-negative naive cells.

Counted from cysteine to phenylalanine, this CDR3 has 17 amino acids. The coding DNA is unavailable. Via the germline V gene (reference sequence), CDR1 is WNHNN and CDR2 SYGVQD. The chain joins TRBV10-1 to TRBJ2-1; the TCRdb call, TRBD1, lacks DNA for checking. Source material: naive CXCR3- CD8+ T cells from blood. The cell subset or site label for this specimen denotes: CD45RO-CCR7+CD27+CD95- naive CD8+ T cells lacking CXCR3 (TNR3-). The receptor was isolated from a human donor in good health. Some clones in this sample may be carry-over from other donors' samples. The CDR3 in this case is CASSAGASQLSYNEQFF.